This TCR beta chain was sequenced during a study of T cells expressing NK-cell markers. From its re-call of the 5' RACE reads, TCRdb lists each CDR3 protein once, without DNA. The specimen's table records about 260,000 distinct CDR3 sequences. This CDR3 has 14 residues. Looked up from germline, CDR1 is SSHAT and CDR2 is FNYEAQ (reference sequence). V is TRBV7-7 and J is TRBJ2-3; there is no DNA to check the TCRdb D call of TRBD1. This clonotype originated in a man between 18 and 35 years old in good health. The specimen was blood T cells: a sorted CD56 or NKG2C T cell subset, CD4+ or CD8+ T cells, or bulk PBMC T cells (not recorded which). CDR3: CASSPLRSTDTQYF.